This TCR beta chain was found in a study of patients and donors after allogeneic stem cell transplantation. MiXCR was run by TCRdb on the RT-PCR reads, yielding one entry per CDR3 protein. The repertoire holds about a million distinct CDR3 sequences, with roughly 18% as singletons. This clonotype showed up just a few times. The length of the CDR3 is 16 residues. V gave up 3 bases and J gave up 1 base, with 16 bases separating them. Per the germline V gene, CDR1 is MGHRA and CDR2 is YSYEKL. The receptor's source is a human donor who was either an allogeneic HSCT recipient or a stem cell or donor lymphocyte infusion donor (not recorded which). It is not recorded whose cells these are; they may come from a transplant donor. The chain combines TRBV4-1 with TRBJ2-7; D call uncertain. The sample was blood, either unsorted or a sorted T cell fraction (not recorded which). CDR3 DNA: TGCGCCAGCAGCCAGCTGCGTACTTGGGATTCCTACGAGCAGTACTTC. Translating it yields CASSQLRTWDSYEQYF.